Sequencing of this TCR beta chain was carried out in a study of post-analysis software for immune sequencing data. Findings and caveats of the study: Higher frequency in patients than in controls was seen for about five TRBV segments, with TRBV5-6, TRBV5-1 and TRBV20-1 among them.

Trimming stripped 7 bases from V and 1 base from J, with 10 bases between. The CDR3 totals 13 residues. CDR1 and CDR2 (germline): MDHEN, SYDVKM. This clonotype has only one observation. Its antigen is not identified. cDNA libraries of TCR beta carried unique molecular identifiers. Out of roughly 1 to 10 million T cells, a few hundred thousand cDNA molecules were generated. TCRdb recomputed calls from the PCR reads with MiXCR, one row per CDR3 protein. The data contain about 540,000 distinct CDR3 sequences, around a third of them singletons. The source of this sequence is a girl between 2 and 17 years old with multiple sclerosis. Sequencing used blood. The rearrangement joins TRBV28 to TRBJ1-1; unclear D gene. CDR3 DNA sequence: TGTGCCAGCAACGGGAACCGGAACACTGAAGCTTTCTTT. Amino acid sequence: CASNGNRNTEAFF. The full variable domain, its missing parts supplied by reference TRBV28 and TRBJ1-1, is DVKVTQSSRYLVKRTGEKVFLECVQDMDHENMFWYRQDPGLGLRLIYFSYDVKMKEKGDIPEGYSVSREKKERFSLILESASTNQTSMYLCASNGNRNTEAFFGQGTRLTVV.